The clone carrying this TCR beta chain was picked up a small number of times. The data belong to a study of T cell repertoires in cytomegalovirus infection. V gave up 7 bases and J gave up 6 bases, with 16 bases separating them. Germline V gene data show CDR1 as SQVTM and CDR2 as ANQGSEA. The length of the CDR3 is 12 residues. TCRdb independently ran MiXCR on the reads; one entry per CDR3 protein. The sample lists roughly 760,000 distinct CDR3 sequences; 35% were seen once. The rearrangement links TRBV29-1 to TRBJ2-7; TRBD1 might be the D (5 bases). The specimen was PBMCs. The sequence derives from a human donor in good health (CMV status not recorded). Some clones in this sample may be carry-over from other donors' samples. The CDR3 DNA reads TGCAGCGCCGGGTCCAGGGTCGCCGAGCAGTACTTC. Encoded protein: CSAGSRVAEQYF.